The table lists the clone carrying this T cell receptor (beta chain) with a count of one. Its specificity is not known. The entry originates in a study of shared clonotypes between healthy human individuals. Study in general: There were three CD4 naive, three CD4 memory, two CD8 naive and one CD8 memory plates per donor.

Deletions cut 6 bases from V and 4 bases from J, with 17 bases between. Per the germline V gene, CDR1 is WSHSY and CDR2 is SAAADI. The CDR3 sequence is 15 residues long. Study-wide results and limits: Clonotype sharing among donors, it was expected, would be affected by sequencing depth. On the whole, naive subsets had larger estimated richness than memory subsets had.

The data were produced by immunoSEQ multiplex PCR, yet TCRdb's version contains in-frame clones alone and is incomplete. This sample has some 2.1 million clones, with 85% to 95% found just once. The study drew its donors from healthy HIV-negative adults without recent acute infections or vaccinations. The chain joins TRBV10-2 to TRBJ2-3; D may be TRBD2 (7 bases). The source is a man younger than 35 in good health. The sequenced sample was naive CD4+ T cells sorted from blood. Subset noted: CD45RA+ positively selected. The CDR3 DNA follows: TGCGCCAGCAGCGCGACCCCGGGGGGCCCAGATACGCAGTATTTT. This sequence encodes CASSATPGGPDTQYF.